These 17 T cell receptor beta chains were all obtained from the same sample, sequenced in a study of control samples from healthy donors and cancer patients. Assay: immunoSEQ multiplex PCR; the TCRdb copy retains only in-frame clones and omits some. Of more than 100,000 clones listed, around 93% are singletons. Sequenced material: blood. These TCRs come from a man between 18 and 35 years old in good health.

The chain couples TRBV6-1 to TRBJ1-2; D remains ambiguous. The CDR3 runs to 14 residues. V lost 1 base and J 2 bases, leaving 8 bases between the germline ends. Germline CDR1 and CDR2: MNHNS and SASEGT. The CDR3 DNA is TGTGCCAGCAGTGAAGGTCCCGTCAACTATGGCTACACCTTC. It translates to CASSEGPVNYGYTF.

The chain joins TRBV7-9 to TRBJ2-1, with D possibly being TRBD1 (6 bases). The germline V and J ends were trimmed by 5 bases and 2 bases, with 13 bases remaining between them. This CDR3 spans 15 amino acids. The germline CDR1 and CDR2 sequences are SEHNR and FQNEAQ (reference sequence). CDR3 in DNA: TGTGCCAGCAGCCCCCCCGGGACAACCTACAATGAGCAGTTCTTC. Encoded protein: CASSPPGTTYNEQFF.

This chain links TRBV4-1 with TRBJ1-2, with 8 bases that match TRBD1. Germline V gene sequence: CDR1 MGHRA, CDR2 YSYEKL. This CDR3 spans 15 amino acids. V gave up 3 bases and J gave up 4 bases; unmatched junction bases: 7. CDR3 in amino acids: CASSHPGQGIYGYTF. DNA of the CDR3: TGCGCCAGCAGCCACCCCGGACAGGGTATCTATGGCTACACCTTC.

The chain uses TRBV30 and TRBJ2-2; TRBD2 is a possible D gene (6 bases). From germline, CDR1 is GTSNPN and CDR2 SVGIG (reference sequence). The ends were cut back, 4 bases at V and 5 bases at J, with 17 bases in the middle. The CDR3 contains 15 residues. CDR3 protein: CAWMVQGTLTGELFF. The CDR3 region has the DNA TGTGCCTGGATGGTACAAGGGACTTTAACCGGGGAGCTGTTTTTT.

The CDR3 spells CASSPSQGMNTEAFF. CDR3 bases: TGTGCCAGCAGCCCCAGTCAGGGGATGAACACTGAAGCTTTCTTT. The V call is TRBV7-6, the J call TRBJ1-1, with D tentatively TRBD1 (6 bases). CDR3 length equals 15 residues. Looked up from germline, CDR1 is SGHVS and CDR2 is FNYEAQ. V lost 5 bases and J lost 0, with 13 bases in between.

This clone has a single count. The chain joins TRBV30 to TRBJ2-5; TRBD2 aligns across 9 bases. The CDR3 runs 16 residues. V was clipped by 0 bases and J by 5 bases; unmatched bases: 10. CDR1 and CDR2 (germline): GTSNPN, SVGIG (reference sequence). CDR3 sequence (DNA): TGTGCCTGGAGTGTAGCTTGGCTAGCGGGGAGTGAGACCCAGTACTTC. Translating gives CAWSVAWLAGSETQYF.

The table lists this clone with a count of one. The V and J genes are TRBV19 and TRBJ1-2; D uncertain. Deletions cut 3 bases from V and 3 bases from J, with 14 bases between. This CDR3 is 15 amino acids long. Germline V gene data show CDR1 as LNHDA and CDR2 as SQIVND (reference sequence). The chain's CDR3 is CASSMGGGQDYGYTF. As DNA, the CDR3 is TGTGCCAGTAGTATGGGAGGTGGCCAGGACTATGGCTACACCTTC.

V is TRBV14 and J is TRBJ1-1, with D hard to call. Trimming took 1 base from V and 6 from J, leaving 6 bases between them. The CDR3 extends over 12 amino acids. The V gene's germline CDR1 is SGHDN and CDR2 FVKESK. CDR3 loop: CASSQVGAEAFF. CDR3 nucleotide sequence: TGTGCCAGCAGCCAAGTTGGGGCTGAAGCTTTCTTT.

This clone appeared once. This rearrangement joins TRBV21-1 to TRBJ2-5; TRBD1, the D gene given by the table, was not confirmed from the DNA. TRBV21-1 is listed as a pseudogene. The CDR3 has 16 residues. CDR3 coding DNA: TGTGCCAGCAGCAAAGAAAGGACAGGGGTTGCAGAGACCCAGTACTTC. It codes for CASSKERTGVAETQYF.

DNA for the CDR3: TGTGCCAGCACCCCAGGACAGGGGATGGACCCACTGAACACTGAAGCTTTCTTT. Protein sequence: CASTPGQGMDPLNTEAFF. This sequence joins TRBV5-5 and TRBJ1-1; 9 nucleotides match TRBD1. Germline CDR1 and CDR2: SGHKS and YYEKEE (reference sequence). The V gene end was trimmed by 6 bases and the J gene end by 0 bases; junction bases not matched to a gene: 15. The CDR3 consists of 18 residues.

This clone was observed a single time. The chain carries TRBV9 and TRBJ1-2, with TRBD1 matching over 11 bases. The CDR3 is made up of 14 amino acids. The V segment lost 3 bases and the J segment 8 bases; nucleotides outside the gene matches: 6. In germline, CDR1 is SGDLS, CDR2 YYNGEE. CDR3 in amino acids: CASSARDRGSGYTF. CDR3 DNA: TGTGCCAGCAGCGCCCGGGACAGGGGGAGCGGCTACACCTTC.

The rearrangement uses TRBV19 and TRBJ2-1; TRBD2 aligns across 8 bases. Germline CDR1 reads LNHDA; CDR2 reads SQIVND (reference sequence). After removal of 7 bases from V and 5 bases from J, the junction contained 4 bases not matched to a gene. CDR3 size: 13 residues. CDR3 DNA sequence: TGTGCCAGTAATCAGCGGGGGAACAATGAGCAGTTCTTC. This encodes CASNQRGNNEQFF. Together with reference TRBV19 and TRBJ2-1, the CDR3 gives the full variable domain: DGGITQSPKYLFRKEGQNVTLSCEQNLNHDAMYWYRQDPGQGLRLIYYSQIVNDFQKGDIAEGYSVSREKKESFPLTVTSAQKNPTAFYLCASNQRGNNEQFFGPGTRLTVL.

The genes are TRBV19 and TRBJ1-6; no reliable D call. Germline-derived CDR1 and CDR2 are LNHDA and SQIVND (reference sequence). The CDR3 is 14 residues long. The V end was cut by 5 bases, the J end by 6 bases, with 11 bases between. The CDR3 is CASSLGLTNSPLHF. The CDR3 DNA is TGTGCCAGTAGTCTCGGACTTACTAATTCACCCCTCCACTTT.

This chain uses TRBV7-2 with TRBJ2-1; D is perhaps TRBD2 (5 bases). The CDR3 is made up of 12 amino acids. CDR1 is SGHTA, CDR2 FQGNSA, per germline. V lost 1 base and J 10 bases, leaving 8 bases between the germline ends. CDR3 residues: CASSLGAGEQFF. The CDR3 DNA reads as TGTGCCAGCAGCTTAGGGGCGGGCGAGCAGTTCTTC.

V and J are TRBV5-1 and TRBJ2-5; the D is unclear. The CDR3 is 12 amino acids. Trimming left V 4 bases short and J 9 bases short, with 13 bases between. Per the germline V gene, CDR1 is SGHRS and CDR2 is YFSETQ. CDR3 DNA sequence: TGCGCCAGCAGCCCGGACCGGGTGCCCCAGTACTTC. Its translation: CASSPDRVPQYF.

The chain couples TRBV7-3 to TRBJ2-7, with D uncertain. Germline-derived CDR1 and CDR2 are SGHTA and FQGTGA. Trimming pared 5 bases from V and 2 bases from J, leaving 16 bases between. The CDR3 is made up of 15 amino acids. The DNA of the CDR3 is TGTGCCAGCAGCAGCCAGCCGGGTCATGCCTACGAGCAGTACTTC. Translated: CASSSQPGHAYEQYF.

The CDR3 bases are TGCGCCAGCAGCCAGTGGACAGGGTTGACTGAAGCTTTCTTT. It codes for CASSQWTGLTEAFF. The J gene is TRBJ1-1, the V gene TRBV4-1, with 8 bases lining up with TRBD1. The germline CDR1 and CDR2 sequences are MGHRA and YSYEKL. Germline trimming cut 3 bases from V and 5 bases from J; bases unmatched to any gene: 5. The CDR3 consists of 14 residues.